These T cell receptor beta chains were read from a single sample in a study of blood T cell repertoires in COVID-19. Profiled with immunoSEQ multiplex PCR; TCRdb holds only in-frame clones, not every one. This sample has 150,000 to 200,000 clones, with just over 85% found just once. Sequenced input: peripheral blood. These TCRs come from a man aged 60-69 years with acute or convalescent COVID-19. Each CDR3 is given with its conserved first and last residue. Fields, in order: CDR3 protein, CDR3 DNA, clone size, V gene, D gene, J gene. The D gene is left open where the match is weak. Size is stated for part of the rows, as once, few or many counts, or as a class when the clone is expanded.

cdr3_aa: CASSPLRGREQFF
cdr3_nt: TGTGCCAGCAGCCCCCTGCGGGGGAGGGAGCAGTTCTTC
clone_size: .
v_call: TRBV7-6
d_call: TRBD2
j_call: TRBJ2-1

cdr3_aa: CASTPFGTGGEKEQYF
cdr3_nt: TGTGCCAGCACCCCGTTCGGGACAGGGGGCGAAAAAGAGCAGTACTTC
clone_size: .
v_call: TRBV27
d_call: TRBD1
j_call: TRBJ2-7

cdr3_aa: CSASRQGNTGELFF
cdr3_nt: TGCAGTGCTAGTCGGCAGGGCAACACCGGGGAGCTGTTTTTT
clone_size: .
v_call: TRBV20-1
d_call: .
j_call: TRBJ2-2

cdr3_aa: CSASPGRHDTGELFF
cdr3_nt: TGCAGTGCTAGTCCAGGCCGTCACGACACCGGGGAGCTGTTTTTT
clone_size: .
v_call: TRBV20-1
d_call: .
j_call: TRBJ2-2

cdr3_aa: CASSLVRDTQYF
cdr3_nt: TGTGCCAGCAGCTTAGTGCGGGATACGCAGTATTTT
clone_size: .
v_call: TRBV7-2
d_call: .
j_call: TRBJ2-3

cdr3_aa: CASSLAGQSDTQYF
cdr3_nt: TGTGCCAGCAGCTTAGCTGGACAGTCAGATACGCAGTATTTT
clone_size: .
v_call: TRBV5-4
d_call: .
j_call: TRBJ2-3

cdr3_aa: CASSPSRGAGGGYEQYF
cdr3_nt: TGTGCCAGCTCCCCCTCTCGGGGGGCGGGAGGGGGTTACGAGCAGTACTTC
clone_size: .
v_call: TRBV18
d_call: TRBD2
j_call: TRBJ2-7

cdr3_aa: CASSSLSGGSEKLFF
cdr3_nt: TGCGCCAGCAGCTCTTTGTCAGGGGGAAGTGAAAAACTGTTTTTT
clone_size: .
v_call: TRBV5-1
d_call: TRBD1
j_call: TRBJ1-4

cdr3_aa: CASSPQAGGGTEAFF
cdr3_nt: TGTGCCAGTAGCCCCCAGGCGGGGGGAGGGACTGAAGCTTTCTTT
clone_size: once
v_call: TRBV19
d_call: .
j_call: TRBJ1-1

cdr3_aa: CASSRRGRDEAFF
cdr3_nt: TGTGCCAGCAGCCGTAGGGGCAGGGATGAAGCTTTCTTT
clone_size: .
v_call: TRBV5-5
d_call: .
j_call: TRBJ1-1

cdr3_aa: CASSSPGGRDGNTIYF
cdr3_nt: TGTGCCAGCAGTTCCCCGGGGGGCCGGGATGGAAACACCATATATTTT
clone_size: .
v_call: TRBV28
d_call: .
j_call: TRBJ1-3

cdr3_aa: CASSEMTGSSTDTQYF
cdr3_nt: TGTGCCAGCAGTGAAATGACAGGCTCTAGCACAGATACGCAGTATTTT
clone_size: .
v_call: TRBV6-1
d_call: .
j_call: TRBJ2-3

cdr3_aa: CASRSSGRAFGELFF
cdr3_nt: TGTGCCAGCAGATCTAGCGGGAGGGCCTTCGGGGAGCTGTTTTTT
clone_size: .
v_call: TRBV28
d_call: TRBD2
j_call: TRBJ2-2

cdr3_aa: CASSSKQGPNEKLFF
cdr3_nt: TGTGCCAGCAGCTCGAAACAGGGGCCTAATGAAAAACTGTTTTTT
clone_size: .
v_call: TRBV5-4
d_call: TRBD1
j_call: TRBJ1-4

cdr3_aa: CASSPAGTGVYEQYF
cdr3_nt: TGTGCCAGCTCACCAGCCGGGACAGGGGTCTACGAGCAGTACTTC
clone_size: .
v_call: TRBV18
d_call: TRBD1
j_call: TRBJ2-7

cdr3_aa: CASSFSGRAETQYF
cdr3_nt: TGTGCCAGCAGCTTTAGCGGGAGGGCCGAGACCCAGTACTTC
clone_size: once
v_call: TRBV11-3
d_call: TRBD2
j_call: TRBJ2-5

cdr3_aa: CASSTWRGDYGYTF
cdr3_nt: TGTGCCAGCAGCACGTGGAGGGGAGACTATGGCTACACCTTC
clone_size: .
v_call: TRBV7-2
d_call: .
j_call: TRBJ1-2

cdr3_aa: CASSPQAGGPTGELFF
cdr3_nt: TGTGCCAGCAGCCCCCAGGCAGGGGGCCCCACCGGGGAGCTGTTTTTT
clone_size: .
v_call: TRBV28
d_call: TRBD1
j_call: TRBJ2-2

cdr3_aa: CASSLSSKLGNTIYF
cdr3_nt: TGCGCCAGCAGCTTATCAAGCAAACTAGGAAACACCATATATTTT
clone_size: .
v_call: TRBV5-1
d_call: .
j_call: TRBJ1-3

cdr3_aa: CASSSPQGTLEQYF
cdr3_nt: TGTGCCAGCAGTTCCCCCCAGGGAACCCTCGAGCAGTACTTC
clone_size: few
v_call: TRBV28
d_call: .
j_call: TRBJ2-7

cdr3_aa: CASSSTVKDGYTF
cdr3_nt: TGTGCCAGCAGCTCGACAGTGAAGGATGGCTACACCTTC
clone_size: .
v_call: TRBV7-9
d_call: .
j_call: TRBJ1-2

cdr3_aa: CATSRAAAGVREQYF
cdr3_nt: TGTGCCACCAGCAGAGCGGCAGCAGGGGTTCGGGAGCAGTACTTC
clone_size: .
v_call: TRBV15
d_call: .
j_call: TRBJ2-7

cdr3_aa: CSVDRNRGSYNEQFF
cdr3_nt: TGCAGCGTTGACCGGAACAGGGGATCCTACAATGAGCAGTTCTTC
clone_size: .
v_call: TRBV29-1
d_call: TRBD1
j_call: TRBJ2-1

cdr3_aa: CASSLVWGPNTGELFF
cdr3_nt: TGTGCCAGCAGCTTAGTGTGGGGCCCGAACACCGGGGAGCTGTTTTTT
clone_size: .
v_call: TRBV7-9
d_call: .
j_call: TRBJ2-2

cdr3_aa: CASSSRRDRFSEQYF
cdr3_nt: TGTGCCAGCAGTTCTAGACGGGACAGATTCTCCGAGCAGTACTTC
clone_size: .
v_call: TRBV6-5
d_call: TRBD1
j_call: TRBJ2-7

cdr3_aa: CASSAATVSYEQYF
cdr3_nt: TGTGCCAGCAGCGCGGCGACGGTCTCCTACGAGCAGTACTTC
clone_size: .
v_call: TRBV5-4
d_call: .
j_call: TRBJ2-7

cdr3_aa: CATGSGRNDQPQHF
cdr3_nt: TGTGCCACCGGGAGCGGGCGGAACGATCAGCCCCAGCATTTT
clone_size: .
v_call: TRBV24-1
d_call: .
j_call: TRBJ1-5

cdr3_aa: CASSMTGGKETQYF
cdr3_nt: TGTGCCAGTAGTATGACAGGGGGAAAGGAGACCCAGTACTTC
clone_size: few
v_call: TRBV19
d_call: TRBD1
j_call: TRBJ2-5

cdr3_aa: CASSAPGQGSGNTIYF
cdr3_nt: TGTGCCAGCAGTGCCCCGGGACAGGGCTCTGGAAACACCATATATTTT
clone_size: .
v_call: TRBV28
d_call: TRBD1
j_call: TRBJ1-3

cdr3_aa: CASSFGTPSYEQYF
cdr3_nt: TGCGCCAGCAGCTTTGGGACACCCTCCTACGAGCAGTACTTC
clone_size: .
v_call: TRBV5-1
d_call: .
j_call: TRBJ2-7

cdr3_aa: CASGLGGYGYTF
cdr3_nt: TGTGCCAGCGGCTTGGGGGGCTATGGCTACACCTTC
clone_size: .
v_call: TRBV28
d_call: .
j_call: TRBJ1-2

cdr3_aa: CASSLTQGGGANVLTF
cdr3_nt: TGTGCCAGCAGCTTGACACAGGGCGGTGGGGCCAACGTCCTGACTTTC
clone_size: .
v_call: TRBV5-4
d_call: .
j_call: TRBJ2-6

cdr3_aa: CASSSRGQSSYNEQFF
cdr3_nt: TGTGCCAGCTCATCAAGGGGACAGAGCTCCTACAATGAGCAGTTCTTC
clone_size: .
v_call: TRBV18
d_call: TRBD1
j_call: TRBJ2-1

cdr3_aa: CASSRRTVDSNQPQHF
cdr3_nt: TGTGCCAGCAGTCGAAGGACAGTAGATAGCAATCAGCCCCAGCATTTT
clone_size: .
v_call: TRBV6-2/TRBV6-3
d_call: .
j_call: TRBJ1-5

cdr3_aa: CASSLRGGNEQFF
cdr3_nt: TGTGCCAGCAGCCTACGGGGAGGCAATGAGCAGTTCTTC
clone_size: .
v_call: TRBV7-9
d_call: .
j_call: TRBJ2-1

cdr3_aa: CASSFPGVETQYF
cdr3_nt: TGTGCCAGCAGCTTTCCCGGGGTGGAGACCCAGTACTTC
clone_size: .
v_call: TRBV7-3
d_call: .
j_call: TRBJ2-5

cdr3_aa: CASSGASAYNEQFF
cdr3_nt: TGCGCCAGCAGTGGGGCTAGCGCTTACAATGAGCAGTTCTTC
clone_size: .
v_call: TRBV10-1
d_call: .
j_call: TRBJ2-1